Sequencing of this TCR beta chain was carried out in a study of cytomegalovirus exposure and HLA in healthy donors. Notes on the study in general: A few chains tied to CMV proved CMV antigen-specific in vitro. Follow-up analysis later connected one missense variant in DCLRE1C with trimming of TCR beta V- and J-genes. Sequencing likely generated an artifact that appeared as a cluster of highly shared sequence variants.

This clone was recorded only once. No antigen is known for it. Germline V gives CDR1 SGHDT, CDR2 YYEEEE. The CDR3 is 16 residues long. Unmatched junction bases numbered 7, after V lost 4 bases and J lost 4 bases. Healthy bone marrow donors made up the donor group. PCR involved 60 Vbeta and 13 Jbeta primers. Generated by immunoSEQ multiplex PCR, the TCRdb table keeps only in-frame clones and is missing some. The sample has fewer than 200,000 clones, about three quarters seen once. Input material: PBMCs. This chain links TRBV5-6 with TRBJ1-3; TRBD1 agrees at 11 bases. The TCR originated in a girl between 5 and 17 years old in good health and CMV-seronegative. This CDR3 reads CASSGGGQGVGNTIYF. CDR3 coding DNA: TGTGCCAGCAGCGGCGGGGGACAGGGGGTCGGAAACACCATATATTTT.